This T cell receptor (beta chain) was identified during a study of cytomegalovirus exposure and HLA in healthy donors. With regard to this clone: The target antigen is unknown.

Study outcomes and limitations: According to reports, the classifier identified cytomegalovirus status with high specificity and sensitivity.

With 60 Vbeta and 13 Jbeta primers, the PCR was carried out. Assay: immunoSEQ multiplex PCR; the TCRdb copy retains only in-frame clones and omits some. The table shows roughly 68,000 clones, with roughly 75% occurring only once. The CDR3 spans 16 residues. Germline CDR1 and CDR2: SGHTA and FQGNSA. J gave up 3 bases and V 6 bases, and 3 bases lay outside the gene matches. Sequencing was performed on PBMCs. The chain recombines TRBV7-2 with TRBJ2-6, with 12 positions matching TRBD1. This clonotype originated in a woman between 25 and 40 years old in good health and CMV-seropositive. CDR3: CASRGTGGVGANVLTF. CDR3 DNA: TGTGCCAGCAGGGGGACAGGGGGCGTTGGGGCCAACGTCCTGACTTTC.